Listed below are T cell receptor beta chains from one sample, sequenced in a study of cytomegalovirus exposure and HLA in healthy donors. The data were produced by immunoSEQ multiplex PCR, yet TCRdb's version contains in-frame clones alone and is incomplete. The sample yields under 150,000 clones, roughly 85% seen once. The sequenced sample was PBMCs. The receptors here all came from a male donor in good health and CMV-seronegative. Both conserved end residues are part of each CDR3. A D gene is named only where the DNA matches it firmly. Expanded clones get a size class; other rows say once, few or many, or leave the size out.

TRBD1	-	TRBV9	15	TRBJ1-2	TGTGCCAGCAGCGTAGCGGGACAGGGGAACTATGGCTACACCTTC	CASSVAGQGNYGYTF
-	-	TRBV5-6	14	TRBJ1-1	TGTGCCAGCAGCTTGGGACACATGAACACTGAAGCTTTCTTT	CASSLGHMNTEAFF
TRBD2	few	TRBV12-5	15	TRBJ2-3	TGTGCTAGTGGACCCTCGGGACTAGCATCAGATACGCAGTATTTT	CASGPSGLASDTQYF
TRBD2	once	TRBV5-4	17	TRBJ2-3	TGTGCCAGCAGCCAGGTCCTGGGACTAGCGGGGGAAGATACGCAGTATTTT	CASSQVLGLAGEDTQYF
TRBD1	-	TRBV7-6	12	TRBJ1-2	TGTGCCAGCAGCCTCGGACAGGGGACATACACCTTC	CASSLGQGTYTF
TRBD2	-	TRBV30	12	TRBJ2-1	TGTGCCTGGGCTAGCGGATACAATGAGCAGTTCTTC	CAWASGYNEQFF
TRBD1	few	TRBV5-6	13	TRBJ1-1	TGTGCCAGCAGCCAAGACAGGGGCACTGAAGCTTTCTTT	CASSQDRGTEAFF
TRBD1	once	TRBV15	15	TRBJ1-2	TGTGCCACCAGTACCACAGGGGGCGCGGGCTATGGCTACACCTTC	CATSTTGGAGYGYTF
-	-	TRBV27	13	TRBJ2-5	TGTGCCAGCAGTGATCTCACAGAAGAGACCCAGTACTTC	CASSDLTEETQYF
TRBD1	-	TRBV11-2	14	TRBJ2-7	TGTGCCAGCAGCTCCGGACAGGGGGTATACGAGCAGTACTTC	CASSSGQGVYEQYF
-	-	TRBV7-6	14	TRBJ1-6	TGTGCCAGCAGCTTATTAGGGGATAATTCACCCCTCCACTTT	CASSLLGDNSPLHF
TRBD1	-	TRBV27	18	TRBJ1-1	TGTGCCAGCAGTCTCCGTGCGGGACAGGGGCTTCTGAACACTGAAGCTTTCTTT	CASSLRAGQGLLNTEAFF
TRBD2	-	TRBV4-2	16	TRBJ2-7	TGTGCCAGCAGCCAAGGGGCTAGCGGGAGAGAGGACGAGCAGTACTTC	CASSQGASGREDEQYF
-	-	TRBV5-4	14	TRBJ2-3	TGTGCCAGCAGCTTTGAAGACTACAGAGATACGCAGTATTTT	CASSFEDYRDTQYF
-	-	TRBV7-2	14	TRBJ1-2	TGTGCCAGCAGCTTAGCAGGGCGGGCAATTGGCTACACCTTC	CASSLAGRAIGYTF
-	once	TRBV16	12	TRBJ2-7	TGTGCCAGCAGCCCTCCCTGGAGCGAGCAGTACTTC	CASSPPWSEQYF
TRBD1	-	TRBV4-2	17	TRBJ1-2	TGTGCCAGCAGCCAAGATACACGGTGGGACAGCGACTATGGCTACACCTTC	CASSQDTRWDSDYGYTF
TRBD2	-	TRBV28	16	TRBJ2-7	TGTGCCAGCAGTTCGACCTTAGCGGGAGACGGCTACGAGCAGTACTTC	CASSSTLAGDGYEQYF
TRBD1	once	TRBV19	14	TRBJ1-1	TGTGCCAGTAGTCCGGGACAGGGACCGTTTGAAGCTTTCTTT	CASSPGQGPFEAFF
TRBD2	-	TRBV11-2	13	TRBJ2-1	TGTGCCACGGGAGGCCGGGCCCACAATGAGCAGTTCTTC	CATGGRAHNEQFF
TRBD2	-	TRBV4-2	12	TRBJ2-1	TGTGCCAGCAGCCATGGGAGGGATGAGCAGTTCTTC	CASSHGRDEQFF
TRBD2	-	TRBV28	13	TRBJ2-1	TGTGCCAGCAGTTTGTCGACTAGCGGCGAGCAGTTCTTC	CASSLSTSGEQFF
-	-	TRBV5-5	12	TRBJ1-2	TGTGCCAGCAGCGCGGGGGTCTATGGCTACACCTTC	CASSAGVYGYTF
TRBD1	-	TRBV27	14	TRBJ1-2	TGTGCCAGCAGTGTACAGGGGGCGGACTATAGCTACACCTTC	CASSVQGADYSYTF
-	few	TRBV7-2	17	TRBJ2-2	TGTGCCAGCAGCTTATACGGCCTCAGCGCGAACACCGGGGAGCTGTTTTTT	CASSLYGLSANTGELFF
TRBD1	-	TRBV27	14	TRBJ2-5	TGTGCCAGCAGTTTTGACAGGGCCCAAGAGACCCAGTACTTC	CASSFDRAQETQYF
-	-	TRBV9	14	TRBJ2-5	TGTGCCAGCAGCGTAGAAGACAGACAAGAGACCCAGTACTTC	CASSVEDRQETQYF
TRBD2	few	TRBV9	18	TRBJ2-2	TGTGCCAGCAGCGTAGCGGGAGGGGCGGTGATAAACACCGGGGAGCTGTTTTTT	CASSVAGGAVINTGELFF
TRBD2	once	TRBV18	14	TRBJ2-1	TGTGCCAGCTCACCAGGGACTATAAACAATGAGCAGTTCTTC	CASSPGTINNEQFF
TRBD2	few	TRBV5-1	15	TRBJ2-4	TGCGCCAGCAGCTTGGATTTGGGGACTAGCGACATTCAGTACTTC	CASSLDLGTSDIQYF
TRBD1	-	TRBV5-6	16	TRBJ2-4	TGTGCCAGCAGCACAGACAGGGGGCGAGCCAAAAACATTCAGTACTTC	CASSTDRGRAKNIQYF
-	-	TRBV28	14	TRBJ1-3	TGTGCCAGCAGGGGAGGTTACTCTGGAAACACCATATATTTT	CASRGGYSGNTIYF
TRBD2	-	TRBV9	15	TRBJ2-7	TGTGCCAGCAGCCCCGGACTAGCGGGAGACCACGAGCAGTACTTC	CASSPGLAGDHEQYF
-	-	TRBV4-3	15	TRBJ1-2	TGCGCCAGCAGCCCCTCCGAGGGCCTCAAATATGGCTACACCTTC	CASSPSEGLKYGYTF
-	-	TRBV19	13	TRBJ2-3	TGTGCCAGTAGCAACCCCAGAACGGATACGCAGTATTTT	CASSNPRTDTQYF
-	once	TRBV18	14	TRBJ2-7	TGTGCCAGCTCACCACCGGCAGGTACCGGCCCGCAGTACTTC	CASSPPAGTGPQYF
-	-	TRBV19	18	TRBJ1-2	TGTGCCAGTAGTATATGGGGGAGGGGGACCTCCGTTAACTATGGCTACACCTTC	CASSIWGRGTSVNYGYTF
-	few	TRBV5-4	13	TRBJ1-1	TGTGCCAGCAGTGGACAGCTGAACACTGAAGCTTTCTTT	CASSGQLNTEAFF
TRBD2	-	TRBV10-3	17	TRBJ2-5	TGTGCCATCAGTGGAGGGACTAGCGGGGCGGGGGGAGAGACCCAGTACTTC	CAISGGTSGAGGETQYF
TRBD1	-	TRBV18	13	TRBJ1-5	TGTGCCAGCTCACTGACAGGGGCTGAAGCCCAGCATTTT	CASSLTGAEAQHF
TRBD2	-	TRBV6-1	16	TRBJ2-1	TGTGCCAGCAGTGAAGGGGGACTAGCGGGATATAATGAGCAGTTCTTC	CASSEGGLAGYNEQFF
-	once	TRBV7-6	14	TRBJ1-6	TGTGCCAGCAGCTTGGACGGGGAGAATTCACCCCTCCACTTT	CASSLDGENSPLHF
-	-	TRBV27	15	TRBJ2-3	TGTGCCAGCAGCCTCTTCGGGGGTGTCACAGATACGCAGTATTTT	CASSLFGGVTDTQYF
TRBD2	few	TRBV15	15	TRBJ2-1	TGTGCCACCAGCAGACGGACTAGCGGAATCAATGAGCAGTTCTTC	CATSRRTSGINEQFF
-	-	TRBV6-5	13	TRBJ1-1	TGTGCCAGCAGTTACTCGCAGACCAGGTTTGGTTTCTTT	CASSYSQTRFGFF
TRBD1	-	TRBV18	14	TRBJ2-7	TGTGCCAGCTCACCACAGGGGCAGGGGGTCGAGCAGTACTTC	CASSPQGQGVEQYF
TRBD1	-	TRBV15	14	TRBJ2-1	TGTGCCACCAGCACGGGACAGTCCTACAATGAGCAGTTCTTC	CATSTGQSYNEQFF
TRBD2	-	TRBV30	14	TRBJ2-7	TGTGCCTGGAGTGGACTAGCGTACTCCTACGAGCAGTACTTC	CAWSGLAYSYEQYF
-	-	TRBV6-6	11	TRBJ2-7	TGTGCCAGCGGCGGGGGCGCCGAGCAGTACTTC	CASGGGAEQYF
-	once	TRBV6-1	15	TRBJ1-3	TGTGCCAGCAGTGAAGGCGGGAGCTCTGGAAACACCATATATTTT	CASSEGGSSGNTIYF